This T cell receptor beta chain is drawn from a study of blood T cells in healthy people across ages. Study outcomes and limitations: The fall in TCR beta diversity per million T cells was roughly linear with age.

The V end was cut by 5 bases, the J end by 0 bases, with 20 bases between. This CDR3 region has 19 residues. Germline V lookup: CDR1 MDHEN, CDR2 SYDVKM. This clonotype was seen only a few times. Its matching antigen is unknown. Combining a sample-barcoded 5' primer with a J-beta primer mix, a second PCR ran for 7 to 11 cycles. Each cDNA was tagged by a template-switch adaptor containing 12 random nucleotides. TCRdb processed the 5' RACE reads anew with MiXCR; each CDR3 protein has one entry. This sample has about 1.1 million distinct CDR3 sequences, with more than 30% found just once. Sequenced: blood. This TCR derives from a man between 18 and 35 years old in good health. The chain combines TRBV28 with TRBJ2-6, with D maybe TRBD1 (6 bases). CDR3 loop: CASSRGTSSLLSGANVLTF. The CDR3 DNA reads as TGTGCCAGCAGTCGAGGGACATCCTCACTCCTCTCTGGGGCCAACGTCCTGACTTTC.